What follows are 3 T cell receptor beta chains derived from one specimen sequenced in a study of T cell changes during pregnancy in multiple sclerosis. The table came from immunoSEQ multiplex PCR; TCRdb's copy has only in-frame clones and leaves some out. The table shows under 50,000 clones, with approximately 95% occurring only once. The source material was CD8+ T cells from peripheral blood mononuclear cells, sampled in the first trimester of pregnancy. The receptors were sampled from a female donor with multiple sclerosis, enrolled in a pregnancy study.

Details on this clone: One end of the junction fails to match germline, which may point to a read error. The rearrangement links TRBV2 to TRBJ2-7, with 7 nucleotides matching TRBD2. CDR3 length: 14 amino acids. Germline CDR1 and CDR2: SNHLY and FYNNEI. The CDR3 protein is CASRKPGGSFEQYF. Here the CDR3 DNA reads TGTGCCAGCAGAAAACCCGGGGGGTCCTTCGAGCAGTACTTC.

This clone appeared a single time. The V and J genes are TRBV27 and TRBJ2-7; the match to TRBD1 covers 7 bases. Germline V CDR1 and CDR2: MNHEY, SMNVEV (reference sequence). Trimming at V came to 5 bases and at J to 7 bases, leaving 11 bases not matched to a gene. The CDR3 loop spans 14 amino acids. As DNA, the CDR3 is TGTGCCAGCAGTACAACCGGGACAGAGATAGAGCAGTACTTC. This translates into CASSTTGTEIEQYF.

The genes are TRBV6-5 and TRBJ1-3; D is undetermined. The length of the CDR3 is 13 residues. The germline CDR1 and CDR2 sequences are MNHEY and SVGAGI. Trimming removed 5 bases at V and 4 bases at J, with 9 bases between. The CDR3 DNA reads TGTGCCAGCAGTCCCCAGTGGGGAAACACCATATATTTT. Protein product: CASSPQWGNTIYF.